These 20 T cell receptor beta chains share one sample of origin, sequenced in a study of lymphopenia after photon versus proton radiotherapy. The repertoire was sequenced with immunoSEQ multiplex PCR; TCRdb's copy has only in-frame clones and lacks some. The sample shows around 31,000 clones, approximately 89% of them seen only once. Here the sequenced sample was peripheral blood, taken from a patient treated with proton-based radiotherapy. The receptors here all came from a woman aged 70 to 79 with pancreatic cancer. Some clones in this sample may be carry-over from other donors' samples.

This chain connects TRBV30 to TRBJ1-6, with 8 bases identical to TRBD1. The V and J ends lost 3 bases and 5 bases, in that order; junction bases with no gene match: 0. The germline V gene encodes CDR1 GTSNPN and CDR2 SVGIG (reference sequence). The CDR3 totals 13 residues. This chain's CDR3 is CAWRTGDNSPLHF. The DNA for the CDR3 is TGTGCCTGGAGGACAGGGGATAATTCACCCCTCCACTTT.

The chain has TRBV7-3 and TRBJ2-3; tentative D call: TRBD2 (5 bases). V dropped 5 bases and J dropped 3 bases, with 9 bases sitting between them. Per germline, CDR1 SGHTA and CDR2 FQGTGA. The CDR3 runs to 13 residues. CDR3 protein: CASSLPGTDTQYF. CDR3 nucleotide sequence: TGTGCCAGCAGCCTCCCGGGAACAGATACGCAGTATTTT.

A few counts support this clone. V and J are TRBV28 and TRBJ2-7, with 7 bases aligning to TRBD1. This CDR3 comprises 13 residues. CDR1 is MDHEN and CDR2 is SYDVKM in the germline V gene. V was clipped by 7 bases and J by 2 bases; unmatched bases: 5. This chain's CDR3 is CASIRQGTYEQYF. CDR3 bases: TGTGCCAGCATAAGACAGGGAACCTACGAGCAGTACTTC. The full variable domain, completed using reference TRBV28 and TRBJ2-7, is DVKVTQSSRYLVKRTGEKVFLECVQDMDHENMFWYRQDPGLGLRLIYFSYDVKMKEKGDIPEGYSVSREKKERFSLILESASTNQTSMYLCASIRQGTYEQYFGPGTRLTVT.

V is TRBV27 and J is TRBJ1-2, with TRBD1 as a possible D gene (5 bases). The CDR3 is 15 residues long. Trimming removed 1 base at V and 2 bases at J, with 11 bases between. Germline-derived CDR1 and CDR2 are MNHEY and SMNVEV (reference sequence). The CDR3 sequence: CASSLLSHRNYGYTF. The CDR3 nucleotides are TGTGCCAGCAGTTTATTATCCCACAGGAACTATGGCTACACCTTC.

The J gene is TRBJ2-1, the V gene TRBV9; 7 positions match TRBD2. Germline V gene lookup returns CDR1 SGDLS and CDR2 YYNGEE. V was clipped by 5 bases and J by 4 bases; unmatched bases: 9. This CDR3 is 15 amino acids long. CDR3 DNA sequence: TGTGCCAGCAGTTCCGGACTAGTAGGGTACAATGAGCAGTTCTTC. It yields the protein CASSSGLVGYNEQFF.

The rearrangement uses TRBV5-1 and TRBJ1-6, with 7 bases fitting TRBD1. Trimming removed 8 bases from V and 7 bases from J; junction bases left unmatched: 9. CDR1 SGHRS and CDR2 YFSETQ come from the germline V gene. This CDR3 is 14 amino acids long. The CDR3 here is CASQLATGNSPLHF. DNA of the CDR3: TGCGCCAGTCAACTGGCGACAGGGAATTCACCCCTCCACTTT.

The DNA of the CDR3 is TGTGCCAGCAGCGTAAGTAGCAATCAGCCCCAGCATTTT. Translation: CASSVSSNQPQHF. The V call is TRBV9, the J call TRBJ1-5, with D uncertain. Trimming stripped 1 base from V and 0 bases from J, with 2 bases between. The CDR3 is 13 amino acids. The germline V gene has CDR1 SGDLS and CDR2 YYNGEE.

V usage is TRBV19 and J usage is TRBJ2-7; 11 nucleotides align to TRBD2. The CDR3 contains 17 residues. The V gene's germline CDR1 is LNHDA and CDR2 SQIVND (reference sequence). With V trimmed by 5 bases and J by 2 bases, 11 bases remained unmatched. CDR3 protein: CASSAPMTSGATYEQYF. In nucleotides, the CDR3 is TGTGCCAGTAGTGCCCCAATGACTAGCGGGGCAACCTACGAGCAGTACTTC.

V is TRBV29-1 and J is TRBJ2-5; 8 bases align to TRBD1. The CDR3 covers 14 residues. V shed 6 bases, J shed 1 base, and the junction held 7 bases outside the gene matches. Germline-derived CDR1 and CDR2 are SQVTM and ANQGSEA. Here the CDR3 DNA reads TGCAGCGTCGCAATCGGGACAGGCCAAGAGACCCAGTACTTC. Protein product: CSVAIGTGQETQYF.

The V gene is TRBV4-3, the J gene TRBJ2-5; 12 bases fit TRBD2. V was pared by 0 bases and J by 5 bases, with 7 bases of the junction left unmatched. The CDR3 covers 17 residues. CDR1 and CDR2 from the germline V gene are LGHNA and YSLEER. The CDR3 reads CASSQEMLAGGGETQYF. For the CDR3, the DNA is TGCGCCAGCAGCCAAGAAATGCTAGCGGGAGGGGGTGAGACCCAGTACTTC.

The V and J genes are TRBV12-5 and TRBJ1-1; 10 bases fit TRBD1. J was trimmed by 5 bases and V by 0 bases; bases with no gene match: 6. Looked up from germline, CDR1 is LGHNT and CDR2 is FRNRAP. This CDR3 has 16 amino acids. Written as DNA, the CDR3 is TGTGCTAGTGGTTTGGTACCGGGACAGGGGTATACTGAAGCTTTCTTT. Its translation: CASGLVPGQGYTEAFF.

This clone was found a few times. The genes are TRBV27 and TRBJ2-7, with a possible D match to TRBD2 (5 bases). V lost 6 bases to trimming and J lost 6 bases, with 15 bases between them. The length of the CDR3 is 13 residues. Germline values: CDR1 MNHEY, CDR2 SMNVEV (reference sequence). CDR3: CASSFEAGSEQYF. CDR3 DNA: TGTGCCAGCAGCTTCGAGGCGGGTAGCGAGCAGTACTTC.

This clone was seen once. The chain employs TRBV28 and TRBJ2-2; 13 bases align to TRBD2. J gave up 4 bases and V 7 bases, and 9 bases lay outside the gene matches. The CDR3 length is 17 residues. Germline V lookup: CDR1 MDHEN, CDR2 SYDVKM. The CDR3 loop is CASTYRTSGRSTGELFF. Here the CDR3 DNA reads TGTGCCAGCACGTATCGGACTAGCGGGAGAAGCACCGGGGAGCTGTTTTTT.

The rearrangement uses TRBV10-2 and TRBJ2-5; 9 bases agree with TRBD2. There are 16 residues in the CDR3. The V and J ends lost 6 bases and 2 bases, in that order; junction bases with no gene match: 10. Germline-derived CDR1 and CDR2 are WSHSY and SAAADI. The CDR3 sequence: CASRDGAGGGQETQYF. CDR3 in DNA: TGCGCCAGCAGAGACGGGGCGGGAGGGGGTCAAGAGACCCAGTACTTC.

The gene calls are TRBV7-2 and TRBJ2-1; D is unresolved. V lost 8 bases and J lost 10, with 24 bases in between. The CDR3 sequence is 15 residues long. Germline values: CDR1 SGHTA, CDR2 FQGNSA. The CDR3 protein is CASRPIYSTQGEQFF. In DNA, the CDR3 is TGTGCCAGCCGTCCTATTTATTCAACTCAAGGCGAGCAGTTCTTC.

Only one count was recorded for this clone. The chain combines TRBV11-2 with TRBJ1-2; the D gene is possibly TRBD1 (5 bases). Germline V gene lookup returns CDR1 SGHAT and CDR2 FQNNGV. Trimming took off 5 bases at V and 3 bases at J, with 13 bases between the two ends. The length of the CDR3 is 14 residues. The DNA for the CDR3 is TGTGCCAGCAGCCCCCGGACGGGGGACTATGGCTACACCTTC. Protein sequence: CASSPRTGDYGYTF. Drawing the rest from reference TRBV11-2 and TRBJ1-2, the complete variable domain is EAGVAQSPRYKIIEKRQSVAFWCNPISGHATLYWYQQILGQGPKLLIQFQNNGVVDDSQLPKDRFSAERLKGVDSTLKIQPAKLEDSAVYLCASSPRTGDYGYTFGSGTRLTVV.

J is TRBJ2-2 and V is TRBV6-1, with 7 bases that match TRBD2. The CDR3 is made up of 16 amino acids. V trimming: 2 bases; J trimming: 6 bases; junction bases outside the gene matches: 9. Germline V CDR1 and CDR2: MNHNS, SASEGT. CDR3 in amino acids: CASSENRGSGSGELFF. CDR3 DNA: TGTGCCAGCAGTGAAAACCGCGGGAGCGGCTCCGGGGAGCTGTTTTTT.

The genes are TRBV28 and TRBJ2-5, with TRBD2 matching over 13 bases. This CDR3 comprises 14 residues. The ends lost 8 bases at V and 11 bases at J; junction bases unmatched: 11. In germline, CDR1 is MDHEN, CDR2 SYDVKM. CDR3 residues: CASVRGLAGREQYF. In DNA, the CDR3 is TGTGCCAGCGTAAGGGGACTAGCGGGAAGGGAGCAGTACTTC.

The V call is TRBV15, the J call TRBJ2-1; TRBD1 matches at 7 bases. CDR1 is LNHNV and CDR2 is YYDKDF in the germline V gene (reference sequence). V was pared by 3 bases and J by 8 bases, with 7 bases of the junction left unmatched. The CDR3 extends over 14 amino acids. The CDR3 loop reads CATSRDRRSDEQFF. For the CDR3, the DNA is TGTGCCACCAGCAGGGACAGGAGGTCTGATGAGCAGTTCTTC.

This sequence joins TRBV28 and TRBJ2-2, with 14 positions matching TRBD2. This CDR3 has 16 amino acids. The germline CDR1 and CDR2 sequences are MDHEN and SYDVKM. V was clipped by 5 bases and J by 4 bases; unmatched bases: 3. The DNA for the CDR3 is TGTGCCAGCAGTCGACTAGCGGGAGGGCCCACCGGGGAGCTGTTTTTT. This codes for CASSRLAGGPTGELFF.